This T cell receptor beta chain comes out of a study of cytomegalovirus exposure and HLA in healthy donors. The study ran its PCR with 60 Vbeta and 13 Jbeta primers. Clones were read by immunoSEQ multiplex PCR, and TCRdb kept only the in-frame ones, dropping some. This table holds 100,000 or so clones, 70% to 80% found once. Germline V gives CDR1 SGHTA, CDR2 FQGNSA. V shed 1 base and J 2 bases; nucleotides not matched to a gene: 7. The CDR3 has 16 amino acids. The chain recombines TRBV7-2 with TRBJ2-5; 7 bases are a match to TRBD1. This TCR was recovered from a male donor in good health and CMV-seropositive. Input material: PBMCs. CDR3 in amino acids: CASSLGGGYLQETQYF. The CDR3 region has the DNA TGTGCCAGCAGCTTAGGAGGGGGCTACCTACAAGAGACCCAGTACTTC.